The 15 T cell receptor beta chains below all came from one sample that was sequenced in a study of blood T cell repertoires in COVID-19. The repertoire was sequenced with immunoSEQ multiplex PCR; TCRdb's copy has only in-frame clones and lacks some. The table has 65,000 to 100,000 clones, roughly nine tenths seen once. Sequenced material: peripheral blood. Every receptor here comes from a man aged 45 to 65 with acute or convalescent COVID-19.

A word on this clone: This sample also contains other DNA sequences that code for the same CDR3. The CDR3 loop reads CASSLARQETQYF. CDR3 nucleotide sequence: TGTGCCAGCAGCTTAGCCAGACAAGAGACCCAGTACTTC. The chain carries TRBV7-2 and TRBJ2-5; the D is unclear. Germline V gives CDR1 SGHTA, CDR2 FQGNSA. The CDR3 is 13 amino acids. Trimming took off 0 bases at V and 2 bases at J, with 4 bases between the two ends.

The chain joins TRBV30 to TRBJ1-1; possible D gene TRBD1, 5 bases. In germline, CDR1 is GTSNPN, CDR2 SVGIG (reference sequence). Between the trimmed V and J ends, which lost 5 bases and 4 bases, there was a span of 14 bases. This CDR3 has 13 residues. DNA for the CDR3: TGTGCCTGGGGCTATGGGCAGGGCACTGAAGCTTTCTTT. Amino acid sequence: CAWGYGQGTEAFF.

The count of this clone is one. The chain links TRBV5-8 to TRBJ2-7; 8 bases agree with TRBD1. This CDR3 comprises 15 residues. The J segment lost 2 bases and the V segment lost 3 bases, leaving 7 bases of the junction unmatched. Germline V gene lookup returns CDR1 SGHTS and CDR2 YDEGEE. The CDR3 coding sequence is TGTGCCAGCAGCTATCTCCGGGACAGGACCTACGAGCAGTACTTC. It yields the protein CASSYLRDRTYEQYF.

The rearrangement links TRBV11-3 to TRBJ2-7; TRBD1 agrees at 11 bases. The V gene end was trimmed by 5 bases and the J gene end by 0 bases; junction bases not matched to a gene: 3. Per germline, CDR1 SGHNT and CDR2 YENEEA. The CDR3 is 15 amino acids. In DNA, the CDR3 is TGTGCCAGCAGCCCAGGGACAGGGGGCTCCTACGAGCAGTACTTC. It is translated as CASSPGTGGSYEQYF.

This chain links TRBV7-8 with TRBJ2-7, with 8 bases matching TRBD2. CDR1 is SGHVS and CDR2 is FQNEAQ in the germline V gene. The CDR3 extends over 16 amino acids. Trimming cost V 1 base and J 2 bases; bases outside gene matches: 7. DNA of the CDR3: TGTGCCAGCAGCTTAGTTCCAGCGGGGGCCCCCTACGAGCAGTACGTC. Its translation: CASSLVPAGAPYEQYV.

The genes are TRBV3-1 (or the pseudogene TRBV3-2) and TRBJ1-4; 7 bases fit TRBD1. Germline V gene data show CDR1 as LGHDT and CDR2 as YNNKEL (reference sequence). V lost 2 bases to trimming and J lost 7 bases; unmatched junction nucleotides: 4. The CDR3 sequence is 14 residues long. The CDR3 nucleotides read TGTGCCAGCAGCCAAACAAACAGGGGTGAAAAACTGTTTTTT. It is translated as CASSQTNRGEKLFF.

This chain uses TRBV2 with TRBJ1-1; D remains unclear. The CDR3 is 14 residues long. V was pared by 1 base and J by 1 base, with 7 bases between. Germline CDR1 is SNHLY and CDR2 is FYNNEI. The CDR3 nucleotides are TGTGCCAGCAGTGAAGTCAGACAGAACACTGAAGCTTTCTTT. Encoded protein: CASSEVRQNTEAFF.

J is TRBJ1-2 and V is TRBV18; D remains ambiguous. CDR1 KGHSH and CDR2 LQKENI come from the germline V gene. This CDR3 is 17 amino acids long. The V end lost 2 bases, the J end lost 4 bases, and 20 bases lay between the germline ends. The chain's CDR3 is CASSPRGLRENTYGYTF. CDR3 nucleotides: TGTGCCAGCTCACCAAGAGGGTTGCGGGAAAATACCTATGGCTACACCTTC.

V gene TRBV6-5 combines with J gene TRBJ1-2; TRBD1 matches at 7 bases. J gave up 4 bases and V 10 bases, and 6 bases lay outside the gene matches. CDR1 and CDR2 from the germline V gene are MNHEY and SVGAGI. The CDR3 extends over 12 amino acids. CDR3 residues: CATEDRIYGYTF. The CDR3 DNA sequence: TGTGCCACCGAGGACAGGATCTATGGCTACACCTTC.

The V call is TRBV5-4, the J call TRBJ1-1; tentative D call: TRBD1 (6 bases). Germline CDR1 reads SGHNT; CDR2 reads YYREEE (reference sequence). This CDR3 is 15 amino acids long. The germline V and J ends were trimmed by 1 base and 0 bases, with 10 bases remaining between them. Written as DNA, the CDR3 is TGTGCCAGCAGCTTGAAACAGGGATTGAACACTGAAGCTTTCTTT. Protein sequence: CASSLKQGLNTEAFF.

The rearrangement links TRBV14 to TRBJ2-3; a possible D gene is TRBD2 (6 bases). Looked up from germline, CDR1 is SGHDN and CDR2 is FVKESK. V lost 1 base and J lost 9, with 8 bases in between. CDR3 length: 12 residues. CDR3 DNA sequence: TGTGCCAGCAGCCAAGGTGGGGGGACGCAGTATTTT. This translates into CASSQGGGTQYF.

The sample holds one count of this clone. The chain joins TRBV19 to TRBJ1-2; 7 nucleotides line up with TRBD1. The V segment lost 7 bases and the J segment 4 bases; nucleotides outside the gene matches: 6. The CDR3 covers 13 residues. Germline V gives CDR1 LNHDA, CDR2 SQIVND (reference sequence). CDR3 nucleotides: TGTGCCAGTATTACGACAGGGACCTATGGCTACACCTTC. This translates into CASITTGTYGYTF.

The chain has TRBV9 and TRBJ2-1; 12 nucleotides align to TRBD1. J lost 7 bases, V lost 0 bases, and 5 bases had no gene match. Germline CDR1 SGDLS, CDR2 YYNGEE. CDR3 length equals 16 residues. The CDR3 nucleotides read TGTGCCAGCAGCGTAGAGGGACAGGGGGCGCGAAATGAGCAGTTCTTC. Translated: CASSVEGQGARNEQFF.

V is TRBV6-5 and J is TRBJ2-5; D may be TRBD1 (5 bases). The V and J ends lost 2 bases and 3 bases respectively, with 10 bases between them. In germline, CDR1 is MNHEY, CDR2 SVGAGI. This CDR3 is built from 14 residues. CDR3 in amino acids: CASSYAGWEETQYF. In nucleotides, the CDR3 is TGTGCCAGCAGTTACGCAGGGTGGGAAGAGACCCAGTACTTC.

The chain links TRBV6-5 to TRBJ1-6; D uncertain. Trimming shortened V by 9 bases and J by 7 bases, and 10 bases separated the two germline ends. Germline loops: CDR1 MNHEY, CDR2 SVGAGI. CDR3 size: 12 residues. CDR3 in amino acids: CASRKQNSPLHF. Here the CDR3 DNA reads TGTGCCAGTCGCAAACAGAATTCACCCCTCCACTTT.